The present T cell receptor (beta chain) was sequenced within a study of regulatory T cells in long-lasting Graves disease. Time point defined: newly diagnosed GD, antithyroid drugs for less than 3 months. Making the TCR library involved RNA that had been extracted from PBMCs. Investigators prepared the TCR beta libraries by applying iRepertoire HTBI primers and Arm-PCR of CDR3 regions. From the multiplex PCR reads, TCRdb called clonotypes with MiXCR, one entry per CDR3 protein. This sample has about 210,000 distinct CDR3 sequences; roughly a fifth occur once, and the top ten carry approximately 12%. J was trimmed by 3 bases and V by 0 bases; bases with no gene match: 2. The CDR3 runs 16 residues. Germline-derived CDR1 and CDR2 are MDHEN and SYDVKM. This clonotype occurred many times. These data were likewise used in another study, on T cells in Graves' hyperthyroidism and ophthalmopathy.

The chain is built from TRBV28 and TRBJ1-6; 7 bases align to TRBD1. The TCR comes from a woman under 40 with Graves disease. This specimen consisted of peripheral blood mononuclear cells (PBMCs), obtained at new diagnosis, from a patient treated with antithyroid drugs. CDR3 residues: CASSLWRDSYNSPLHF. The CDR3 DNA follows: TGTGCCAGCAGTTTATGGCGGGACAGCTATAATTCACCCCTCCACTTT.